Listed below are T cell receptor beta chains from one sample, sequenced in a study of radiotherapy plus CTLA-4 blockade in lung cancer. Produced via immunoSEQ multiplex PCR; TCRdb's table is partial and in-frame only. The sample shows some 18,000 clones, about 84% of them seen only once. Here the sequenced sample was peripheral blood, taken from a patient treated with radiotherapy plus ipilimumab. All receptors derive from a human donor with non-small cell lung cancer whose response to radiotherapy plus ipilimumab could not be evaluated. The CDR3 runs from the conserved cysteine through the conserved F or W. The order of the fields is J gene, CDR3 length, V gene, D gene, clone size, CDR3 DNA, CDR3 protein. A D gene is named only where the DNA matches it firmly. Clone size is not always given. Where it is, it says once, few, many or a class for expanded clones.

TRBJ1-2 | 14 | TRBV28 | NA | NA | TGTGCCAGCAGTTTATTGTCCGCTAACTATGGCTACACCTTC | CASSLLSANYGYTF
TRBJ2-1 | 12 | TRBV27 | TRBD2 | NA | TGTGCCAGCACGGGGGGGAGAGGTGAGCAGTTCTTC | CASTGGRGEQFF
TRBJ2-5 | 15 | TRBV5-4 | TRBD2 | NA | TGTGCCAGCAGCCCGTTGGCGGGGGGCGGGGAGACCCAGTACTTC | CASSPLAGGGETQYF
TRBJ2-7 | 13 | TRBV5-4 | NA | NA | TGTGCCAGCAGCTTGGCAGGGAACTACGAGCAGTACTTC | CASSLAGNYEQYF
TRBJ1-6 | 15 | TRBV28 | TRBD1 | NA | TGTGCCAGCAGTCCCCGGACAGGGGGTTATTCACCCCTCCACTTT | CASSPRTGGYSPLHF
TRBJ2-3 | 13 | TRBV29-1 | NA | NA | TGCAGCGTTGAGGCTACAGGAGCAGATACGCAGTATTTT | CSVEATGADTQYF
TRBJ1-3 | 14 | TRBV5-1 | TRBD1 | NA | TGCGCCAGCAGCCTACAGGGGGCTGGAAACACCATATATTTT | CASSLQGAGNTIYF
TRBJ2-7 | 16 | TRBV6-5 | TRBD2 | NA | TGTGCCAGCAGTTACTCAGGCGGGAGGGCGGAATACGAGCAGTACTTC | CASSYSGGRAEYEQYF
TRBJ2-3 | 13 | TRBV14 | TRBD1 | NA | TGTGCCAGCAGACCTATGCAGGGGGCGACGCAGTATTTT | CASRPMQGATQYF
TRBJ2-2 | 13 | TRBV7-2 | NA | NA | TGTGCCAGCAGCTTAGGGGGAGCCGGGGAGCTGTTTTTT | CASSLGGAGELFF
TRBJ2-4 | 18 | TRBV4-1 | NA | NA | TGCGCCAGCAGCCTCGCGTTGGGGCAGGGGGGAGCCAAAAACATTCAGTACTTC | CASSLALGQGGAKNIQYF
TRBJ2-3 | 16 | TRBV7-7 | TRBD2 | NA | TGTGCTAGCAGCAAAGGACTAGCGGGAAGTCGAGATACGCAGTATTTT | CASSKGLAGSRDTQYF
TRBJ2-7 | 13 | TRBV10-3 | NA | NA | TGTGCCATCAGTGGCTTAGGGGGCTACGAGCAGTACTTC | CAISGLGGYEQYF
TRBJ2-6 | 16 | TRBV5-1 | NA | NA | TGCGCCAGCAATCGGGGTTTGATATCTGGGGCCAACGTCCTGACTTTC | CASNRGLISGANVLTF
TRBJ2-7 | 15 | TRBV4-2 | TRBD2 | once | TGTGCCAGCAGCCAAGATAGCGGGGACACCTACGAGCAGTACTTC | CASSQDSGDTYEQYF
TRBJ1-1 | 16 | TRBV7-9 | TRBD1 | once | TGTGCCAGCAGCTTAGGGGACAGGGGAGGAAACACTGAAGCTTTCTTT | CASSLGDRGGNTEAFF
TRBJ1-1 | 16 | TRBV21-1 | NA | NA | TGTGCCAGCAGCAAAGATACGGAGGGGTCCATCACTGAAGCTTTCTTT | CASSKDTEGSITEAFF
TRBJ2-1 | 14 | TRBV25-1 | TRBD2 | NA | TGTGCCAGCAGACCCTACCCCGGACTAGATGAGCAGTTCTTC | CASRPYPGLDEQFF
TRBJ1-5 | 14 | TRBV5-1 | NA | once | TGCGCCAGCAGCACGGACGGGGGTTCTCAGCCCCAGCATTTT | CASSTDGGSQPQHF
TRBJ2-7 | 13 | TRBV9 | NA | NA | TGTGCCAGCAGCCCTGGGGGGTCGGACGAGCAGTACTTC | CASSPGGSDEQYF
TRBJ1-1 | 16 | TRBV21-1 | NA | NA | TGTGCCAGCAGCAAAGTGACAGGGACGAGGAACACTGAAGCTTTCTTT | CASSKVTGTRNTEAFF
TRBJ1-6 | 17 | TRBV15 | TRBD1 | once | TGTGCCACCAGCCCCCGGGACAGGGGTATTACTGGCTCACCCCTCCACTTT | CATSPRDRGITGSPLHF
TRBJ2-7 | 15 | TRBV7-9 | TRBD2 | NA | TGTGCCAGCAGCCTTTCAGCGGGAGGGACCTACGAGCAGTACTTC | CASSLSAGGTYEQYF
TRBJ1-1 | 15 | TRBV9 | TRBD1 | NA | TGTGCCAGCAGCGCGCTGGGGACAGGGAACACTGAAGCTTTCTTT | CASSALGTGNTEAFF
TRBJ2-7 | 15 | TRBV5-1 | TRBD1 | once | TGCGCCAGCAGCTCTCGAGCGGACAGGGTTGAAGAGCAGTACTTC | CASSSRADRVEEQYF
TRBJ2-5 | 15 | TRBV11-2 | TRBD2 | NA | TGTGCCAGCAGCCGGACTAGCGGGGGAGTAGAGACCCAGTACTTC | CASSRTSGGVETQYF
TRBJ2-7 | 15 | TRBV27 | NA | once | TGTGCCAGCAGCGATCCGACAGCTCTCTCCTACGAGCAGTACTTC | CASSDPTALSYEQYF
TRBJ1-1 | 16 | TRBV5-1 | TRBD1 | NA | TGCGCCAGCAGCTTGGGGACAGGGGGACTGAACACTGAAGCTTTCTTT | CASSLGTGGLNTEAFF